This T cell receptor (beta chain) was found in a study of blood T cell repertoires in COVID-19. Study-wide background: The United States, Italy and Spain provided the acute and convalescent COVID-19 samples.

Using immunoSEQ multiplex PCR, the repertoire was profiled, and TCRdb retains in-frame clones only, with some absent. The sample lists approximately 210,000 clones, over 80% occurring once. In germline, CDR1 is MNHEY, CDR2 SMNVEV (reference sequence). J gave up 1 base and V 5 bases, and 6 bases lay outside the gene matches. The CDR3 consists of 15 residues. The sequenced sample was peripheral blood. This chain uses TRBV27 with TRBJ2-7, with 9 bases that match TRBD1. This TCR was recovered from a man aged 60-69 years with COVID-19, enrolled during active disease. CDR3 loop: CASSADRGRSYEQYF. The DNA for the CDR3 is TGTGCCAGCAGTGCGGACAGGGGCCGTTCCTACGAGCAGTACTTC.